This TCR beta chain stems from a study of metastatic and nonmetastatic thyroid tumors. The wider study: Repertoires from malignant and benign thyroid patients were compared across blood and tumor or nodule tissue. Study results and limitations: Benign nodules were reported to have significantly lower TCR beta diversity than malignant thyroid tumors, in blood and tumor.

The sample holds many counts of this clone. What it binds is not known. None of the patients had undergone any treatment ahead of thyroid surgery. Study processing details: Researchers built a distant-metastasis classifier for papillary thyroid cancer that drew on CDR3 differences across clinicopathological groups. Through MiXCR, TCRdb re-clonotyped the PCR reads. It is TCRdb's table, rather than the study itself, that gives the V and J calls and clone size. Of tens of thousands of clones in the sample, about 20% were seen once. This clonotype originated in a male donor with papillary thyroid cancer or a benign thyroid nodule (not recorded which). Some clones in this sample may be carry-over from other donors' samples. Sequencing used blood.

The DNA of the CDR3 is TGTGCCAGCACCAAAGAGGGATTCGGGACTGAAGCTTTCTTT. It is translated as CASTKEGFGTEAFF. This chain links TRBV6-1 with TRBJ1-1; D is unclear. The ends were cut back, 7 bases at V and 5 bases at J, with 17 bases in the middle. The CDR3 extends over 14 amino acids. Germline-derived CDR1 and CDR2 are MNHNS and SASEGT.